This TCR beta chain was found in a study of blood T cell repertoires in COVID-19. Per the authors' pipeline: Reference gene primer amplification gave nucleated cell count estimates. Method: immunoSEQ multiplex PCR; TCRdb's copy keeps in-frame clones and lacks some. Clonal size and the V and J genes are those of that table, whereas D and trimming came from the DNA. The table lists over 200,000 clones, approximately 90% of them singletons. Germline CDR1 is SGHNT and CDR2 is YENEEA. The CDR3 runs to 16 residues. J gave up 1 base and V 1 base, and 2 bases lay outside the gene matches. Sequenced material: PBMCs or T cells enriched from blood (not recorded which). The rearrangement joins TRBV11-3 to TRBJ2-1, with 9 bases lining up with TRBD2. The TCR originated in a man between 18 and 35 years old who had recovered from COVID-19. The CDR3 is CASSLGLAGSYNEQFF. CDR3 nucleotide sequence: TGTGCCAGCAGCTTAGGCCTAGCGGGATCCTACAATGAGCAGTTCTTC.